This T cell receptor (beta chain) was sequenced in a study of tumour-infiltrating T cells in Burkitt lymphoma. Study-level information: This cohort included all epidemiological subtypes of Burkitt lymphoma. Overall and progression-free survival were predicted by productive clonality. Study conclusions and caveats: Many Burkitt lymphoma patients shared several public clonotypes.

Concerning this clone itself: Its antigen is currently unknown.

Germline CDR1 reads LNHDA; CDR2 reads SQIVND (reference sequence). CDR3 size: 16 residues. The J segment lost 3 bases and the V segment lost 5 bases, leaving 7 bases of the junction unmatched. TCRdb's table, derived via immunoSEQ multiplex PCR, lists solely in-frame clones and lacks some. The table lists more than 200 clones, more than 80% of them singletons, with around a fifth in the top ten. The clonotype originates from a human donor with Burkitt lymphoma. The rearrangement uses TRBV19 and TRBJ2-7; 13 bases fit TRBD2. The sequencing input was tumor tissue. The CDR3 DNA follows: TGTGCCAGTAGTGCTACCCGGACTAGCGGGGGCTACGAGCAGTACTTC. Residues: CASSATRTSGGYEQYF. The variable domain in full, with the rest retrieved from reference TRBV19 and TRBJ2-7, is DGGITQSPKYLFRKEGQNVTLSCEQNLNHDAMYWYRQDPGQGLRLIYYSQIVNDFQKGDIAEGYSVSREKKESFPLTVTSAQKNPTAFYLCASSATRTSGGYEQYFGPGTRLTVT.